The TCR beta chain under discussion was sequenced for a study of metastatic and nonmetastatic thyroid tumors. Turning to the study itself: Repertoires from malignant and benign thyroid patients were compared across blood and tumor or nodule tissue.

This clone turned up a few times. No patient had received any treatment before thyroid surgery. V shed 4 bases and J shed 4 bases, with 14 bases lying between them. The CDR3 is 15 amino acids. Germline V CDR1 and CDR2: SNHLY, FYNNEI. TCRdb re-called the PCR reads with MiXCR. The sample has almost 35,000 clones; less than 40% are singletons. The sequence derives from a female donor with papillary thyroid cancer or a benign thyroid nodule (not recorded which). Some clones in this sample may be carry-over from other donors' samples. The source material was tumor tissue. The V call is TRBV2, the J call TRBJ2-1; weak D call: TRBD2 (6 bases). The DNA for the CDR3 is TGTGCCAGCAGTGGCACGGGAGTCACGTACAATGAGCAGTTCTTC. Its translation is CASSGTGVTYNEQFF.